These 10 T cell receptor beta chains were sequenced from one sample in a study of blood T cell repertoires in COVID-19. Repertoires were generated with immunoSEQ multiplex PCR, while TCRdb's copy carries only in-frame clones and drops some. The data contain approximately 220,000 clones, 80% of them singletons. Source material: PBMCs or T cells enriched from blood (not recorded which). The receptors come from a woman aged 40 to 49 with acute COVID-19.

This chain links TRBV7-3 with TRBJ1-5; no clear D gene. The CDR3 runs to 13 residues. Germline V lookup: CDR1 SGHTA, CDR2 FQGTGA. Trimming pared 5 bases from V and 0 bases from J, leaving 5 bases between. CDR3 region: CASSLSSNQPQHF. The DNA of the CDR3 is TGTGCCAGCAGCCTCTCTAGCAATCAGCCCCAGCATTTT.

The chain is built from TRBV18 and TRBJ2-3; 8 bases fit TRBD2. Looked up from germline, CDR1 is KGHSH and CDR2 is LQKENI. This CDR3 comprises 16 residues. V was clipped by 0 bases and J by 3 bases; unmatched bases: 5. CDR3 sequence reads: CASSPPVTSVTDTQYF. The CDR3 DNA is TGTGCCAGCTCACCACCAGTGACTAGCGTAACAGATACGCAGTATTTT. The whole variable domain, remainder taken from reference TRBV18 and TRBJ2-3, is NAGVMQNPRHLVRRRGQEARLRCSPMKGHSHVYWYRQLPEEGLKFMVYLQKENIIDESGMPKERFSAEFPKEGPSILRIQQVVRGDSAAYFCASSPPVTSVTDTQYFGPGTRLTVL.

The rearrangement joins TRBV7-9 to TRBJ2-1; possibly TRBD1 for D (6 bases). The CDR3 runs 14 residues. Germline V gene data show CDR1 as SEHNR and CDR2 as FQNEAQ (reference sequence). V was pared by 4 bases and J by 8 bases, with 15 bases between. The CDR3 DNA reads TGTGCCAGCAGCTATGGACAGACCCTGGATGAGCAGTTCTTC. This sequence encodes CASSYGQTLDEQFF.

The V call is TRBV5-4, the J call TRBJ1-2; D ambiguous. V shed 4 bases and J shed 0 bases, with 7 bases lying between them. Germline V gives CDR1 SGHNT, CDR2 YYREEE (reference sequence). This CDR3 spans 13 amino acids. The DNA of the CDR3 is TGTGCCAGCAGCACGGTTGCTAACTATGGCTACACCTTC. Its translation: CASSTVANYGYTF.

The rearrangement joins TRBV3-1 (or the pseudogene TRBV3-2) to TRBJ1-2; D unresolved. This CDR3 has 14 residues. Trimming took off 1 base at V and 4 bases at J, with 10 bases between the two ends. Per germline, CDR1 LGHDT and CDR2 YNNKEL (reference sequence). CDR3 sequence (DNA): TGTGCCAGCAGCCAAGTCCTTGGAGTCTATGGCTACACCTTC. As protein: CASSQVLGVYGYTF.

The chain recombines TRBV28 with TRBJ2-2; 9 bases are a match to TRBD1. Per the germline V gene, CDR1 is MDHEN and CDR2 is SYDVKM. The CDR3 has 17 residues. V dropped 7 bases and J dropped 5; count of bases not matched to a gene: 14. CDR3 nucleotides: TGTGCCAGCATTTCAAGCATACAGGGGGCGGGGACCGGGGAGCTGTTTTTT. This codes for CASISSIQGAGTGELFF.

The V gene is TRBV30, the J gene TRBJ1-3; 7 bases map to TRBD1. The V gene's germline CDR1 is GTSNPN and CDR2 SVGIG (reference sequence). V lost 7 bases and J lost 4; bases outside the gene matches: 7. The CDR3 contains 13 residues. This CDR3 reads CASTRDSGNTIYF. The CDR3 coding sequence is TGTGCCTCAACCCGGGACAGCGGAAACACCATATATTTT.

The chain couples TRBV7-2 to TRBJ1-2, with 7 bases aligning to TRBD1. The CDR3 has 13 amino acids. Germline lookup yields CDR1 SGHTA and CDR2 FQGNSA. After removal of 8 bases from V and 4 bases from J, the junction contained 7 bases not matched to a gene. The DNA of the CDR3 is TGTGCCAGCGATTCGGGACAGATCTATGGCTACACCTTC. This encodes CASDSGQIYGYTF.

The rearrangement joins TRBV28 to TRBJ1-4, with 8 positions matching TRBD1. The junction had 11 bases not matched to a gene; V was cut back by 10 bases and J by 4 bases. The CDR3 totals 15 residues. Germline values: CDR1 MDHEN, CDR2 SYDVKM. The DNA of the CDR3 is TGTGCCACCGTATCCGGGACAGGACTTAATGAAAAACTGTTTTTT. Translating gives CATVSGTGLNEKLFF.

V and J are TRBV28 and TRBJ1-2; D possibly corresponds to TRBD1 (6 bases). Germline CDR1 is MDHEN and CDR2 is SYDVKM. V was clipped by 4 bases and J by 8 bases, with 23 bases between them. This CDR3 is 16 amino acids long. CDR3 DNA sequence: TGTGCCAGCAGTTCCCCCATGGGCAGGGGATATTTGGGCTACACCTTC. Its protein is CASSSPMGRGYLGYTF.